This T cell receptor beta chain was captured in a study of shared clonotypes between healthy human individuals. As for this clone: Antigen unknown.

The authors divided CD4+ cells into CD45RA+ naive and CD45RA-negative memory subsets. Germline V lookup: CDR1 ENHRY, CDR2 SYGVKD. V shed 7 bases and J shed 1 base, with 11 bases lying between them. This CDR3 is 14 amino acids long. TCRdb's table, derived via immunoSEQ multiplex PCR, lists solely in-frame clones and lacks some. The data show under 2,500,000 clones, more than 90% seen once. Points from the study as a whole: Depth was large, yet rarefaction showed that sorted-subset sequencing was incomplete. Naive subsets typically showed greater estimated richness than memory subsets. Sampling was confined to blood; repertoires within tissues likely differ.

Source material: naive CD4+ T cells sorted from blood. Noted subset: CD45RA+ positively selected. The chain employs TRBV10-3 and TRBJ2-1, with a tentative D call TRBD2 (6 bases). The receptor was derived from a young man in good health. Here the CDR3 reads CAITRDSSYNEQFF. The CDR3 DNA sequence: TGTGCCATCACCCGGGACTCGTCCTACAATGAGCAGTTCTTC.